Below, 11 T cell receptor beta chains from the same sample are listed, as sequenced in a study of CD8+ T cells in alopecia areata. Treatment meaning: oral pan-JAK inhibitor, 5-10 mg twice daily. RNA was isolated and reverse transcribed to cDNA, the sequencing template. Sequencing was performed with immunoSEQ multiplex PCR; in TCRdb, only in-frame clones are kept and a portion is missing. The sample includes some 130,000 clones, 50% to 55% of them seen just once. Material: CD4+ T cells sorted from blood, obtained at week 4, from a patient treated with tofacitinib. The receptors here all came from a human donor with alopecia areata.

The chain links TRBV10-2 to TRBJ1-1; perhaps TRBD1 as D (6 bases). Germline V gives CDR1 WSHSY, CDR2 SAAADI. The CDR3 loop spans 15 amino acids. The germline V and J ends were trimmed by 3 bases and 5 bases, with 16 bases remaining between them. CDR3 sequence: CASSDEQGLGTEAFF. CDR3 nucleotides: TGCGCCAGCAGTGATGAACAGGGTTTAGGAACTGAAGCTTTCTTT.

This chain links TRBV2 with TRBJ2-7, with D unresolved. The germline V gene has CDR1 SNHLY and CDR2 FYNNEI. CDR3 size: 12 residues. The V end was cut by 7 bases, the J end by 0 bases, with 7 bases between. The CDR3 here is CASKGGSYEQYF. CDR3 bases: TGTGCCAGCAAGGGCGGCTCCTACGAGCAGTACTTC.

The chain employs TRBV25-1 and TRBJ1-2; 7 nucleotides agree with TRBD1. CDR3 length: 14 amino acids. The V gene's germline CDR1 is MGHDK and CDR2 SYGVNS. Germline trimming cut 4 bases from V and 3 bases from J; bases unmatched to any gene: 5. This CDR3 is CASSGGQEHYGYTF. The CDR3 DNA follows: TGTGCCAGCAGTGGCGGACAGGAACACTATGGCTACACCTTC.

There are a few counts of this clone. The chain uses TRBV27 and TRBJ1-2; possibly TRBD1 for D (5 bases). Trimming shortened V by 0 bases and J by 4 bases, and 12 bases separated the two germline ends. The CDR3 extends over 15 amino acids. Germline CDR1 and CDR2: MNHEY and SMNVEV (reference sequence). CDR3 region: CASSLSGGVVYGYTF. CDR3 nucleotides: TGTGCCAGCAGTTTATCTGGGGGTGTCGTCTATGGCTACACCTTC.

CDR3 region: CSVELRLQETQYF. As DNA, the CDR3 is TGCAGCGTTGAACTACGCCTTCAAGAGACCCAGTACTTC. The chain recombines TRBV29-1 with TRBJ2-5; unclear D gene. V was shortened by 2 bases and J by 2 bases, with 9 bases between the two germline ends. Germline V gives CDR1 SQVTM, CDR2 ANQGSEA. The CDR3 loop spans 13 amino acids.

The sample holds many counts of this clone. The CDR3 region is CASIPWGTVPSPLHF. The CDR3, as DNA: TGTGCCAGCATTCCATGGGGGACCGTCCCTTCACCCCTCCACTTT. The chain recombines TRBV28 with TRBJ1-6; the D gene is possibly TRBD1 (5 bases). Germline assignment: CDR1 MDHEN and CDR2 SYDVKM. V was shortened by 7 bases and J by 9 bases, with 19 bases between the two germline ends. The CDR3 is 15 residues long.

The gene calls are TRBV27 and TRBJ1-1, with 7 bases identical to TRBD1. This CDR3 has 15 amino acids. J gave up 4 bases and V 5 bases, and 10 bases lay outside the gene matches. Germline lookup yields CDR1 MNHEY and CDR2 SMNVEV (reference sequence). CDR3 protein: CASSGGFNRGTEAFF. In DNA form, the CDR3 reads TGTGCCAGCAGTGGGGGGTTCAACAGGGGCACTGAAGCTTTCTTT.

The CDR3 is CASSPPTGVNPYEQYF. DNA of the CDR3: TGTGCCAGCTCACCACCGACAGGGGTAAATCCCTACGAGCAGTACTTC. The V call is TRBV18, the J call TRBJ2-7; the match to TRBD1 covers 8 bases. Germline-derived CDR1 and CDR2 are KGHSH and LQKENI. V shed 0 bases and J 2 bases; nucleotides not matched to a gene: 6. The CDR3 is made up of 16 amino acids.

V and J are TRBV7-2 and TRBJ1-1; D gene ambiguous. The CDR3 has 12 residues. Per germline, CDR1 SGHTA and CDR2 FQGNSA. The V gene lost 3 bases and the J gene lost 6 bases, with 8 bases spanning the gap. CDR3 protein: CASSFYGAEAFF. The CDR3 DNA is TGTGCCAGCAGCTTCTACGGGGCTGAAGCTTTCTTT.

The table lists this clone with a few counts. This chain uses TRBV28 with TRBJ2-7; 8 positions match TRBD1. CDR1 is MDHEN and CDR2 is SYDVKM in the germline V gene. Trimming at V came to 4 bases and at J to 1 base, leaving 6 bases not matched to a gene. The CDR3 is made up of 15 amino acids. CDR3 protein: CASSSFGQGSYEQYF. CDR3 sequence (DNA): TGTGCCAGCAGTTCGTTCGGACAGGGATCCTACGAGCAGTACTTC.

This clone was counted between two and nine times. This rearrangement joins TRBV5-1 to TRBJ1-1, with D perhaps matching TRBD1 (5 bases). Trimming removed 0 bases from V and 3 bases from J, with 6 bases in between. The CDR3 consists of 13 residues. CDR1 is SGHRS, CDR2 YFSETQ, per germline. DNA of the CDR3: TGCGCCAGCAGCTTGGGAGGGGACACTGAAGCTTTCTTT. This encodes CASSLGGDTEAFF.